These T cell receptor beta chains were read from a single sample in a study of T-cell memory formation after mild COVID-19. TCRdb independently ran MiXCR on the 5' RACE reads; one entry per CDR3 protein. Counted here are about 160,000 distinct CDR3 sequences, 30% to 35% occurring once; the ten biggest clones make up about 12%. The specimen sequenced was PBMCs or a T cell subset sorted from them (not recorded which). These receptors all come from an adult woman who had mild COVID-19 (a few samples of this study predate the infection). Cell type and time point are not known. The CDR3 runs from the conserved cysteine through the conserved F or W. Fields, in order: V gene, clone size, J gene, D gene, CDR3 DNA, CDR3 protein. The D gene is left open where the match is weak. Size values are once, few and many counts, or a class for expanded clones, and some rows have none.

TRBV19	few	TRBJ2-7	-	TGTGCCAGTAGGGATCCGGGATCCGAGCAGTACTTC	CASRDPGSEQYF
TRBV23-1	once	TRBJ2-7	TRBD1	TGCGCCAGCAGTCAATCCTGGGACAGGGTTAATCAACTTCCTTACGAGCAGTACTTC	CASSQSWDRVNQLPYEQYF
TRBV10-2	-	TRBJ2-5	-	TGCGCCAGCCTAGGAGTGGCCCAAGAGACCCAGTACTTC	CASLGVAQETQYF
TRBV6-1	-	TRBJ1-2	-	TGTGCCAGCAGTGAAGTCACCGGGACAAATTCTAACTATGGCTACACCTTC	CASSEVTGTNSNYGYTF
TRBV13	-	TRBJ2-5	-	TGTGCCAGCAGCGGGGCTCAAGAGATCCAGTACTTC	CASSGAQEIQYF
TRBV20-1	few	TRBJ1-6	-	TGCAGTGCTAGATTCCCAATGGGCAGCCCGTCACCCCTCCACTTT	CSARFPMGSPSPLHF
TRBV5-1	-	TRBJ2-7	-	TGCGCCAGCAGCTCAGGAGGGGGGGCCGAGCAGTACTTC	CASSSGGGAEQYF
TRBV18	few	TRBJ1-2	-	TGTGCCAGCTCACCACCCCAGACCCCCTGGGACGGCTACACCTTC	CASSPPQTPWDGYTF
TRBV3-1	few	TRBJ2-3	-	TGTGCCAGCAGCCCTCGACTAGATAGCACAGATACGCAGTATTTT	CASSPRLDSTDTQYF
TRBV7-6	-	TRBJ2-1	TRBD2	TGTGCCAGCAGAGCGTCCGGGGGGAATGAGCAGTTCTTC	CASRASGGNEQFF
TRBV6-5	-	TRBJ2-5	TRBD2	TGTGCCAGCGGGATAGCGGGAGCCCGGGAGACCCAGTACTTC	CASGIAGARETQYF
TRBV13	-	TRBJ2-3	-	TGTGCCAGCAGCACACGGACTGGAACTAGCACAGATACGCAGTATTTT	CASSTRTGTSTDTQYF